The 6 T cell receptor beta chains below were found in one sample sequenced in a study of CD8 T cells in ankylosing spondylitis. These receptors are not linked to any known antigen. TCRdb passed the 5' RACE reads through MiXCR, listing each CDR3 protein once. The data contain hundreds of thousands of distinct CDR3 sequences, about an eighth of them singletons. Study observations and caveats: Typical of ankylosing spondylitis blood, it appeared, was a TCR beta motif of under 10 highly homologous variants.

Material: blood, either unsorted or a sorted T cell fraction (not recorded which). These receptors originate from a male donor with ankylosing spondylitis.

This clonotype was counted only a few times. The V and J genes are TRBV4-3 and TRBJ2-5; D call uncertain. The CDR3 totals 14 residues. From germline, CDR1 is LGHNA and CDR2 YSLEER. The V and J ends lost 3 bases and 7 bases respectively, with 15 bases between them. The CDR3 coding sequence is TGCGCCAGCAGCCATGCCGGGCGTTCAGCGACCCAGTACTTC. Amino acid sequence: CASSHAGRSATQYF.

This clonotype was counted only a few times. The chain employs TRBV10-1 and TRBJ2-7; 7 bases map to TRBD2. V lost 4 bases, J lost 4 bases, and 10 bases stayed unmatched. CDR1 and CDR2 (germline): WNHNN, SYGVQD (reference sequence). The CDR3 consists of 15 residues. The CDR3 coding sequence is TGCGCCAGCAGTGGGGGGGGGACTAATCGATACGAGCAGTACTTC. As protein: CASSGGGTNRYEQYF.

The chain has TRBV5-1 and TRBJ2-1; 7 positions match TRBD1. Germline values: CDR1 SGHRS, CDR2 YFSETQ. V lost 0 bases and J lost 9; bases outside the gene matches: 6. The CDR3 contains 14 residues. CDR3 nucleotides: TGCGCCAGCAGCTTGGCTAGCAGGACAGGTGAGCAGTTCTTC. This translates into CASSLASRTGEQFF.

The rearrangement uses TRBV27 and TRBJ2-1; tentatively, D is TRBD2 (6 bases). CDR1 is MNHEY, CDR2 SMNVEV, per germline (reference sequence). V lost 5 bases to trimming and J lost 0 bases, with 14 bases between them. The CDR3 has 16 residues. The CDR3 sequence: CASSPLALSSYNEQFF. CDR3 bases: TGTGCCAGCAGTCCCCTAGCGCTCAGCTCCTACAATGAGCAGTTCTTC.

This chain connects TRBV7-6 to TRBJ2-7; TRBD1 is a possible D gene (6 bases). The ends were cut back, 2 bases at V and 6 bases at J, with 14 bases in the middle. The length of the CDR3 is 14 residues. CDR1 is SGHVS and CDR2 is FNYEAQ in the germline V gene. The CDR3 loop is CASSLYLQGSEQYF. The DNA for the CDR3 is TGTGCCAGCAGCTTATATTTACAGGGCAGCGAGCAGTACTTC.

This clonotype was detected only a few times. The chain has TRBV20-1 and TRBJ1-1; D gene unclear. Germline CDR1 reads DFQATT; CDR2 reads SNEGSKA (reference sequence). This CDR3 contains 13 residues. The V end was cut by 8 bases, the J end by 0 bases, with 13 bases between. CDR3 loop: CSPKESMNTEAFF. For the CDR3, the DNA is TGCAGTCCTAAAGAGTCCATGAACACTGAAGCTTTCTTT.